This T cell receptor beta chain stems from a study of response to subunit inactivated influenza vaccine (dated by TCRdb to 2017 to 2018). Notes on the research overall: Deep quantitative profiling of the T cell receptor repertoire was used in the study to follow responses to a trivalent subunit inactivated influenza vaccine. Results the study describes overall, beyond this receptor: The authors suggested that each seasonal influenza vaccination may recruit only a limited number of new T cells.

Preparation of the library involved RT-PCR. The instrument was an Illumina HiSeq 2500. TCRdb reprocessed the public reads (quality trimming at Q25 with fastp, clone calling with MiXCR) and kept in-frame beta chains. Rows are unified per CDR3 protein, each entry keeping the most common DNA and genes. The sample data list about 570,000 distinct CDR3 sequences, and 11% of these were observed just once. The leading ten clones occupy roughly 11% of the sample. Reading the germline V gene gives CDR1 LGHNA and CDR2 YSLEER. CDR3 length: 17 amino acids, cysteine to phenylalanine. Only the CDR3 DNA is retained, 51 bases long and in frame from the first base. Clipping removes 0 bases from V and 3 bases from J, with 7 as the unmatched junction base count. Remarks on this clonotype: Its antigen is currently not known. One base away there is no much larger clone; base qualities are not given.

These data also formed part of another study, on T cells expressing NK-cell markers. From that second study: The TCR beta cDNA libraries were made using 5'RACE template switching, a step that added both a universal primer site and unique molecular identifiers. Three sorted T-cell subsets (CD3+CD56+NKG2C+, CD3+CD56+NKG2C- and CD3+CD56-NKG2C+) from fewer than 10 donors had their TCR beta-chain repertoires profiled. Among the eight sequenced donors, seven were HCMV-seropositive and one was HCMV-seronegative. In several experiments an anti-gammadeltaTCR antibody was added to restrict sorting to alphabetaTCR-expressing T cells. In several donors, the dominant CD3+CD56+NKG2C+ clonotypes were among the top 10 CD8+ clonotypes and accounted for about 1.0-7.0% of CD8+ T cells. Those dominant clonotypes were again the most abundant among CD3+CD56-NKG2C+ cells in several donors, at about 25-60.1%. Whether the expanded NKG2C-expressing T cell clones were specific for HCMV antigens was left unclear. Randomly selected healthy volunteers, three men and five women, were used as the eight sequenced donors. HCMV serostatus was determined by detecting HCMV-specific IgG in serum with a commercial ELISA kit. Peripheral blood mononuclear cells were isolated from blood by Ficoll density gradient centrifugation. For roughly 6 donors, bulk peripheral blood T-cell repertoires were also sequenced from unsorted PBMC. Synthesis of cDNA was primed from the TCR beta constant segment and was followed by two consecutive PCR amplification steps. Illumina HiSeq 2000/2500, MiSeq or NextSeq was used to sequence libraries as 2 x 150 bp reads. MIGEC handled demultiplexing of the reads and grouping by UMI, while MiTCR was used to assemble and quantify clonotypes. To exclude erroneous sequences, only TCR cDNA sequences supported by at least two reads were retained. Downstream repertoire analysis used the tcR package, and clonotypes were matched across fractions by CDR3 nucleotide sequence plus V segment. VDJmatch was used to annotate antigen specificity against VDJdb, with one amino acid substitution allowed in CDR3.

This receptor was taken from a man in his fifties or sixties who received an inactivated influenza vaccine. Donor details come from another sample of the same person, matched by shared clones. The chain is encoded by TRBV4-3 joined to TRBJ2-1, with 8 bases matching TRBD2. Here the sequenced sample was PBMCs from blood, taken on the day of vaccination. CDR3 sequence: CASSQDVREGLYNEQFF. The DNA reads TGCGCCAGCAGCCAAGACGTCCGGGAGGGCCTCTACAATGAGCAGTTCTTC.